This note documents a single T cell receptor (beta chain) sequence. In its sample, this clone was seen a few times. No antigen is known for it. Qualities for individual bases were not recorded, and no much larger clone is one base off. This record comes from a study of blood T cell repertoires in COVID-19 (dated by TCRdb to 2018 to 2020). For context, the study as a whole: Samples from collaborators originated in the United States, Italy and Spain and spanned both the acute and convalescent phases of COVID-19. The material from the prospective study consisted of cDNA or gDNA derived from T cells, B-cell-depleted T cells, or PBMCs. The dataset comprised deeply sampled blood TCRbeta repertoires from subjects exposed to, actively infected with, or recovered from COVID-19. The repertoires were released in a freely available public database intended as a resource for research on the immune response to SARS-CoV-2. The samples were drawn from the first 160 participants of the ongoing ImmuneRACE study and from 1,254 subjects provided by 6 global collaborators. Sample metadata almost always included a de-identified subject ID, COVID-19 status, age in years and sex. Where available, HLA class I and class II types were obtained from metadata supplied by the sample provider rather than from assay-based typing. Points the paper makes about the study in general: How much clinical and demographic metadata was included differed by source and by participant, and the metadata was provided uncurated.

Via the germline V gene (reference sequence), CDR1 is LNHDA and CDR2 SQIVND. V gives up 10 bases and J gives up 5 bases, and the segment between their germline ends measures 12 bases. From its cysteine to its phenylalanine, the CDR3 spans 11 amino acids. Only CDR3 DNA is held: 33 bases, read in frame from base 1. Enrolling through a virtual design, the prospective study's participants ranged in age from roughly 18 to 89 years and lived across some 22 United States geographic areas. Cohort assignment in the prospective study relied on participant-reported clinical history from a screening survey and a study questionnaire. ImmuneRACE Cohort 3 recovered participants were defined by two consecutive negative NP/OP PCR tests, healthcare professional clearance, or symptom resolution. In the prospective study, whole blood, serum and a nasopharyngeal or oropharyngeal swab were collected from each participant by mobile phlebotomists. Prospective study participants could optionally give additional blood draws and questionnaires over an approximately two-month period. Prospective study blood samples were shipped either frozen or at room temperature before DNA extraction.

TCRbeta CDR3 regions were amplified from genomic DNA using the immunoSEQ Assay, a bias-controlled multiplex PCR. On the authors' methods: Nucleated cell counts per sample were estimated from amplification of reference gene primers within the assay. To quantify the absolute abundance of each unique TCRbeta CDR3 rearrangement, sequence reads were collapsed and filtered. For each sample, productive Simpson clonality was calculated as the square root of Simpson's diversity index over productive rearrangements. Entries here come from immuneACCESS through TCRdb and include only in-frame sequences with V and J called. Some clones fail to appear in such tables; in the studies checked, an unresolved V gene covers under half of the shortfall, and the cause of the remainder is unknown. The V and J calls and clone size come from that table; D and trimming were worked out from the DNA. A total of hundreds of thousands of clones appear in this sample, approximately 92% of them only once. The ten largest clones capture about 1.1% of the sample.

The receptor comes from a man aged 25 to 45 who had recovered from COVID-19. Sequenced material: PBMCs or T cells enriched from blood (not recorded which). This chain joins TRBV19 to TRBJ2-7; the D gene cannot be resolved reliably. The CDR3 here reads CATQLYHEQYF. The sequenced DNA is TGTGCCACCCAGTTGTATCACGAGCAGTACTTC.